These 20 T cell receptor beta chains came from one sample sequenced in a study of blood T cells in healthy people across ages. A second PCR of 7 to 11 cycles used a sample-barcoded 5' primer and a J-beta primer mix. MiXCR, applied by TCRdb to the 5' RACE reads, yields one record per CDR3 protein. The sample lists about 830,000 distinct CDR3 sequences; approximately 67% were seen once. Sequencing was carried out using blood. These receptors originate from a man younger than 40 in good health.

The CDR3 sequence is CASSPPNRGNQPQHF. As DNA, the CDR3 is TGTGCCAGCAGTCCCCCGAACAGGGGAAATCAGCCCCAGCATTTT. This chain uses TRBV12-3 or TRBV12-4 with TRBJ1-5, with 7 bases that match TRBD1. The CDR3 spans 15 residues. Trimming at V came to 5 bases and at J to 4 bases, leaving 8 bases not matched to a gene.

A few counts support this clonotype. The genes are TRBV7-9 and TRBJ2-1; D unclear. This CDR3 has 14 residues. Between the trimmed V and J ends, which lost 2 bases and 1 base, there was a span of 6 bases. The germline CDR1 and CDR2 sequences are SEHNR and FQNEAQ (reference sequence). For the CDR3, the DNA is TGTGCCAGCAGCTTACAAAGGTCCTACAATGAGCAGTTCTTC. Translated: CASSLQRSYNEQFF.

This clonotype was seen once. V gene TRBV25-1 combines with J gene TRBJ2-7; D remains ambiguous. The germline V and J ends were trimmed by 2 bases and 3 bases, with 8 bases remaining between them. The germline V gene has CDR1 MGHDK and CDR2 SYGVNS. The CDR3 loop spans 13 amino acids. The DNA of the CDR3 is TGTGCCAGCAGTGAACCCGCCGGCTACGAGCAGTACTTC. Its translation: CASSEPAGYEQYF.

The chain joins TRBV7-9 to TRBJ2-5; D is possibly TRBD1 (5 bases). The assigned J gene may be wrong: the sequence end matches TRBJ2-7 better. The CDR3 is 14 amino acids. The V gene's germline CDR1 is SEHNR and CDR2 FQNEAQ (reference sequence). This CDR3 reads CASSLSPAGYEQYF. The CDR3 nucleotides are TGTGCCAGCAGCTTATCCCCCGCAGGGTACGAGCAGTACTTC.

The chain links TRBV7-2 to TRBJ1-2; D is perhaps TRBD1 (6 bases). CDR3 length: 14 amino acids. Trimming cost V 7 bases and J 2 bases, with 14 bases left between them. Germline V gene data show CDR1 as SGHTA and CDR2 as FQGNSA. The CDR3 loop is CASKGGGVNYGYTF. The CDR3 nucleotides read TGTGCCAGCAAAGGGGGGGGAGTAAACTATGGCTACACCTTC.

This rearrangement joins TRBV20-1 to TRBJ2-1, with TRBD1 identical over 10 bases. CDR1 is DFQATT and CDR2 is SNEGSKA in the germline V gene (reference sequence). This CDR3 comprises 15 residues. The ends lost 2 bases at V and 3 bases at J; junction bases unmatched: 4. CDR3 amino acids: CSARIGQGDYNEQFF. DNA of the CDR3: TGCAGTGCTAGAATCGGACAGGGGGACTACAATGAGCAGTTCTTC.

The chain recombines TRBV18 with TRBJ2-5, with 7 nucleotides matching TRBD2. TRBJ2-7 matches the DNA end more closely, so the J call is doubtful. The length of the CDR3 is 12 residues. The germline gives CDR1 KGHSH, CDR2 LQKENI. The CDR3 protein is CASSREGSEQYF. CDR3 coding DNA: TGTGCCAGCTCACGGGAGGGGTCCGAGCAGTACTTC.

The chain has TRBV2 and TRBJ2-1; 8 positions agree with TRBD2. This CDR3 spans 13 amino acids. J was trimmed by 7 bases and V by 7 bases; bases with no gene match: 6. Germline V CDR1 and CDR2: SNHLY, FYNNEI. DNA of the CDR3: TGTGCCAGCAAGGATAGCGGGGTTAATGAGCAGTTCTTC. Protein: CASKDSGVNEQFF.

CDR3 sequence: CASSVVVGELFF. In DNA, the CDR3 is TGTGCCAGCAGCGTAGTGGTCGGGGAGCTGTTTTTT. This sequence joins TRBV9 and TRBJ2-2, with D hard to call. Germline V gene data show CDR1 as SGDLS and CDR2 as YYNGEE. CDR3 length: 12 amino acids. Trimming removed 0 bases at V and 7 bases at J, with 4 bases between.

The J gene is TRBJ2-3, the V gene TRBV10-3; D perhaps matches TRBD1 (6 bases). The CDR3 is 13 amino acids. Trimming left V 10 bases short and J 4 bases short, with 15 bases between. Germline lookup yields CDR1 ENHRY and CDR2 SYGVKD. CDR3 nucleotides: TGTGCCACATCGACACCAGGGGCAGATACGCAGTATTTT. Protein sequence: CATSTPGADTQYF.

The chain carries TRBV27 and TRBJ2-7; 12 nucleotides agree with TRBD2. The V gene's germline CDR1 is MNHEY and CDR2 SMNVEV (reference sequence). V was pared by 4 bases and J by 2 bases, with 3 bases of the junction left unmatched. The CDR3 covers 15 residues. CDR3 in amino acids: CASSSLAGGTYEQYF. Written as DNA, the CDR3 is TGTGCCAGCAGTTCTCTAGCGGGGGGGACCTACGAGCAGTACTTC.

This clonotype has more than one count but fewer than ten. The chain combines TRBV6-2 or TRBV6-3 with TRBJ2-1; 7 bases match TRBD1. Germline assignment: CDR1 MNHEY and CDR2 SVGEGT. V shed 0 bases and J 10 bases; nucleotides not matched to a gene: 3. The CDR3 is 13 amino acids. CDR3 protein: CASSYSDRQEQFF. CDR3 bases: TGTGCCAGCAGTTACTCGGACAGGCAAGAGCAGTTCTTC.

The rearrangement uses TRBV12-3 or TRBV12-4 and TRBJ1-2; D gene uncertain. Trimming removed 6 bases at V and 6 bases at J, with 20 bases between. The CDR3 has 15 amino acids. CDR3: CASSYGPAWSDGYTF. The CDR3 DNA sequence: TGTGCCAGCAGCTATGGACCGGCATGGTCAGATGGCTACACCTTC.

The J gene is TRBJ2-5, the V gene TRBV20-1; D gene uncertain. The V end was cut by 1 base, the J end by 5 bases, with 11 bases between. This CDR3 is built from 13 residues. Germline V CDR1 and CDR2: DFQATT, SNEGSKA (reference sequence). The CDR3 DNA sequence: TGCAGTGCTAGAGTCTCTCCTTGTGAGACCCAGTACTTC. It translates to CSARVSPCETQYF.

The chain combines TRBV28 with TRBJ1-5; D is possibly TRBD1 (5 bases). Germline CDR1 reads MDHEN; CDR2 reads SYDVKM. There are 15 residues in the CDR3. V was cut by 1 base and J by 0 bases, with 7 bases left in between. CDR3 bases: TGTGCCAGCAGTTTATACAGGCATAGCAATCAGCCCCAGCATTTT. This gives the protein CASSLYRHSNQPQHF.

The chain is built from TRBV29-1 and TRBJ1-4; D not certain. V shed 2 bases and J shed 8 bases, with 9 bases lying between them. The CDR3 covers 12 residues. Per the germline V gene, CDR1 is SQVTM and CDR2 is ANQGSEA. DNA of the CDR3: TGCAGCGTTGAAACGGATCGAGAAAAACTGTTTTTT. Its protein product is CSVETDREKLFF.

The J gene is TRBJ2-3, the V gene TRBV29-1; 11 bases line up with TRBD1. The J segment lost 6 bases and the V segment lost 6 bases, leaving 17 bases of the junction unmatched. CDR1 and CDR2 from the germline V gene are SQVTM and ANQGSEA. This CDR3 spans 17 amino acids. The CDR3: CSVGMLRTGGRRDTQYF. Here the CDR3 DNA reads TGCAGCGTCGGTATGCTACGGACAGGGGGCAGAAGGGATACGCAGTATTTT.

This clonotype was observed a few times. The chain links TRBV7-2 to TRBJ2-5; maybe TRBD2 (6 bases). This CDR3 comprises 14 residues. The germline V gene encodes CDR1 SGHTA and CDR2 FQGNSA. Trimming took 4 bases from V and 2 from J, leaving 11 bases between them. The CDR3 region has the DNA TGTGCCAGCAGCTACGCGGGGAGGCAAGAGACCCAGTACTTC. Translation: CASSYAGRQETQYF. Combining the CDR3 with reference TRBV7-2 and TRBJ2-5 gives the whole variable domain GAGVSQSPSNKVTEKGKDVELRCDPISGHTALYWYRQSLGQGLEFLIYFQGNSAPDKSGLPSDRFSAERTGGSVSTLTIQRTQQEDSAVYLCASSYAGRQETQYFGPGTRLLVL.

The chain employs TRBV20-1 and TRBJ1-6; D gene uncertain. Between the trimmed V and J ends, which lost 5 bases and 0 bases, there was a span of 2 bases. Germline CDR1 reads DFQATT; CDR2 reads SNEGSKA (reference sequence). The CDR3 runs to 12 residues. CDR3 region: CSASSYNSPLHF. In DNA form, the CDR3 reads TGCAGTGCTTCCTCCTATAATTCACCCCTCCACTTT.

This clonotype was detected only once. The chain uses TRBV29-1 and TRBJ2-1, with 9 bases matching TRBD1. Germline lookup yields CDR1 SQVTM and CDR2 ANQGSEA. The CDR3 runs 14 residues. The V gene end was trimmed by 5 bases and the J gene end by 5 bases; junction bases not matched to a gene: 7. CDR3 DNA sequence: TGCAGCGTTACCGGGACAGGGACGAACAATGAGCAGTTCTTC. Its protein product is CSVTGTGTNNEQFF.